The present entry profiles one T cell receptor beta chain with its context. Which antigen it targets is not known. Base qualities are not at hand, and no much larger clone is one base apart. CDR1 and CDR2, looked up from the germline V gene, are MNHEY and SVGAGI. Including cysteine and phenylalanine, the CDR3 has 14 amino acids. This entry keeps only the CDR3 DNA: 42 bases, framed from base 1. At the junction V is shortened by 8 bases and J by 5 bases, with 18 bases in between. The library was obtained by the immunoSEQ multiplex PCR assay. For the multiplex PCR, a mixture combining 60 forward primers for TCR Vbeta segments and 13 reverse primers for TCR Jbeta segments was used. The CDR3 region of rearranged TCR beta genes was amplified from genomic DNA by a multiplex PCR assay. The Illumina HiSeq System was used to sequence the amplified TCR beta libraries as 87-base-pair reads. The original pipeline was this. In a later analysis, some 80 million unique TCR beta chains were counted across the 650 to 700 repertoires, and approximately 11 million of these chains were shared by at least two donors. A nearest-neighbor algorithm error-corrected the raw reads and collapsed the reads into unique sequences, merging closely related sequences to remove PCR and sequencing errors. V, D and J gene segments were assigned by aligning CDR3 sequences to IMGT reference sequences. For a sequence to be retained, at least a six-nucleotide match to both a V gene segment and a J gene segment was required. A rearrangement counted as productive if the CDR3 had no stop codons and remained in frame with V and J, and every other rearrangement counted as non-productive. CDR3 was defined by IMGT convention, running from the second conserved V-encoded cysteine to the conserved J-encoded phenylalanine. In an earlier analysis of more than 550 of the donors, sequences lacking an unambiguous match to a single V gene segment were excluded. An earlier analysis of just under 600 of the donors called V segments functional above 56.7% productive rearrangements and segregating when the between-donor standard deviation exceeded 5%. A statistical classification framework was developed to diagnose cytomegalovirus status using the catalog of TCR beta chain sequences. V and J gene assignment, in a later analysis, came from comparing TCR nucleotide sequences with IMGT/GENE-DB human TR gene sequences. In a later analysis, CDR3 sequences and most-parsimonious VDJ recombination scenarios were assigned using the TCRdist pipeline. In a later analysis, each TCR beta chain was defined by its CDR3 amino acid sequence together with its V-gene family, and reads lacking a unique V-gene family were excluded. In a later analysis, approximately 590 highly shared, low-generation-probability nucleotide sequences were removed to address suspected cross-contamination and a sequencing artifact. In a later analysis, a clonal expansion index was calculated for each public chain from normalized within-repertoire ranks of inferred template counts. A later analysis computed generation probabilities with a VDJ recombination model fitted to out-of-frame rearrangements, and checked the results against IGoR. A later analysis scored TCR-TCR, TCR-HLA and TCR-CMV co-occurrence with hypergeometric tests, applying a repertoire-size bias correction to TCR pairs. To estimate false discovery rates, a later analysis permuted the HLA or CMV assignments 20 times. In a later analysis, co-occurring TCRs were grouped using DBSCAN, and TCRdist sequence similarity was added for clustering within HLA-allele-positive subsets. Repertoires with fewer than 30,000 or more than 120,000 public chains, plus five repertoires with anomalous nucleotide sharing, were excluded from co-occurrence clustering. TCRdb provides this immuneACCESS table in a form limited to in-frame rearrangements. Some clones are lacking; in checked studies, under half of them reflect an unresolved V gene, and why the rest are absent is not known. The D gene and trimming were derived from the DNA, and the V and J assignments and clone size from that table. The sample data list 150,000 or so clones, and approximately 71% of these were observed just once. The ten biggest clones cover about 7.7% of the sample.

This entry belongs to a study of cytomegalovirus exposure and HLA in healthy donors (dated by TCRdb to about 2017). Background for the entire study: In an earlier analysis of some 610 of the donors, 250 to 300 Gb of sequence data and 90 million to 130 million unique TCR beta sequences from roughly 190 million T cells were reported. An early release covering about 600 HLA-typed donors comprised about 300 gigabases of sequencing data and roughly 85 million unique TCR sequences. Of the 398 genotyped donors, approximately 83% fell in the genetic ancestry cluster associated with self-reported Caucasian donors. The study was designed to test whether signatures of past pathogen exposure could be identified by cataloging public T cell receptors. The study profiled the T cell repertoires of more than 500 subjects by immunosequencing and related them to cytomegalovirus serostatus. Along with the approximately 670-subject first cohort, a separate validation cohort of more than 90 different subjects was used. To predict cytomegalovirus infection status, the study brought together high-throughput TCR immunosequencing, statistical association of individual TCRs with disease status, and machine learning. To study patterns of TCR occurrence, a later analysis re-analyzed previously published TCR beta repertoires from under 750 donors and added high-resolution HLA genotyping. Rather than drawing on any new phenotypic data, the later analysis identified candidate immune exposures from TCR beta sequences and the way those sequences occurred across donors. An earlier analysis of 450 to 750 of the donors used high-throughput TCR beta sequencing to judge whether each TCR beta V gene segment behaved as functional or pseudogenic. Alongside the repertoire data, information on donor age, sex, ethnicity and CMV serostatus was compiled. A later genetic analysis used genome-wide SNP genotypes for about three fifths of the 666 donors, treating that subset as a discovery cohort. All discovery cohort repertoires had been generated using a single sequencing platform. HLA typing covered class I and class II loci at four-digit resolution. The number of typed donors differed by locus: 629-630 for A, B, C, DRB1 and DQB1; 500 to 550 for DQA1; roughly 600 for DPA1; and roughly 490 for DPB1. Because of strong linkage in the cohort, five DR-DQ haplotypes were treated as single units for association and clustering. On average, roughly 240,000 unique TCR beta nucleotide sequences were sequenced per donor among a few hundred genotyped donors of the cohort, with 15% to 20% of those sequences being non-productive. Study-wide findings and limitations: The study listed 150 to 200 TCR beta chains as associated with cytomegalovirus. Compared with the 666-donor mean, donors in an Asian-associated ancestry cluster had fewer N-insertions in productive TCRs, according to a later genetic analysis. A later genetic analysis associated a missense DCLRE1C variant with V-gene and J-gene trimming of TCR beta chains, and an independent cohort replicated the association. Several of the top co-occurrence clusters appeared to be linked to parvovirus B19, influenza, CMV and Epstein-Barr virus, according to a later analysis. Because the 87-base-pair reads could not distinguish some IMGT-functional V segments, including TRBV6-2 and TRBV6-3, those segments were excluded. Strong co-occurrence of HLA alleles, especially DR and DQ, made assigning TCR associations to individual alleles difficult. A further reported finding was that TCR beta sequences accurately predicted the HLA-A and HLA-B alleles for most subjects in the first cohort. Roughly uniform sequencing depth across donors was assumed in presence/absence analyses, although this assumption may not hold. Specific HLA alleles were associated with 15,000 to 20,000 TCR beta sequences at a false discovery rate of 0.05 in a later analysis. Most CMV-associated TCR beta chains appeared to be HLA-restricted in a later analysis, and the HLA associations seemed to be driven largely by CMV exposure. A cluster of highly shared sequence variants was judged likely to represent a technical artifact of the sequencing pipeline. Correlated functional status among segregating V segments might be attributable to linkage disequilibrium, but an unknown experimental factor could not be ruled out. While some public TCRs were present in many individuals, most TCR sequences turned up only very rarely across donors. Because HLA typing was missing for some donors at each locus, association tests included only the typed subset. A few of the identified cytomegalovirus-associated TCR beta chains were confirmed in vitro to be specific for cytomegalovirus antigens. In both the original and validation cohorts, the classifier was reported to diagnose cytomegalovirus status with high specificity and sensitivity. Because counts were too low, roughly 18 rarely observed V segments, including chromosome 9 orphons, were left out of the earlier analysis of over 550 of the donors. For the cohort, immune exposure information was limited to CMV serostatus. According to the authors, the approach could potentially be generalized to other disease states and immunological phenotypes. In a later analysis, HLA-associated TCR beta chains were found to be more clonally expanded and to have lower generation probabilities than equally common non-associated chains. According to a later analysis, TCR association rates differed among HLA loci, with DRB1 alleles showing the most associated TCRs and HLA-C alleles showing the fewest. This cohort had only TCR beta chains sequenced, and the lack of alpha or paired-chain data limited which features could be detected. In an earlier analysis of approximately 600 of the donors, most TCR beta V segments were observed in productive rearrangements about 90% or about 30% of the time, broadly matching IMGT annotations.

The cohort comprised some 680 healthy bone marrow donors. Cohort members were all nominally healthy when sampled, although unrecorded immune exposures were likely present. The donor was CMV seropositive and belonged to the group of 250 to 350 seropositive cohort members. A peripheral blood sample was provided by each donor, and peripheral blood mononuclear cells were used for TCR beta sequencing. The Qiagen DNeasy Blood Extraction Kit was used to extract genomic DNA from the blood cell samples. Source material: PBMCs. The clonotype was recovered from a woman aged 35 to 49 in good health and CMV-seropositive. The chain joins TRBV6-5 to TRBJ1-2; the D segment could be TRBD1, given 6 matching bases. Here the CDR3 is given as CASGNLGARYGYTF. The DNA sequence is TGTGCCAGCGGAAACTTGGGGGCGCGGTATGGCTACACCTTC.